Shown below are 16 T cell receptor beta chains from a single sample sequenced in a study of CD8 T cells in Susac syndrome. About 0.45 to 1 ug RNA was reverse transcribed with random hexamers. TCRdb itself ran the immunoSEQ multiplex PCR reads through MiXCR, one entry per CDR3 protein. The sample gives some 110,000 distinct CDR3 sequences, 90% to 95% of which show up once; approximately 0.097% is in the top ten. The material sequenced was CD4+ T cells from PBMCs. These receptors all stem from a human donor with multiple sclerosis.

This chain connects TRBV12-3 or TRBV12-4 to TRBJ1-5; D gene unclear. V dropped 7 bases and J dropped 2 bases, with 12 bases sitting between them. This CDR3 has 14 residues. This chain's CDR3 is CASTVGGGNQPQHF. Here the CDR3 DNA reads TGTGCCAGCACCGTAGGAGGAGGCAATCAGCCCCAGCATTTT.

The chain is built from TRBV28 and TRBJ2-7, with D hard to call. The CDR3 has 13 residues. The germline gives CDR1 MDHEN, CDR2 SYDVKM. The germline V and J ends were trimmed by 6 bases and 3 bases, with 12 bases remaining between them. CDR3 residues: CASRRKTNYEQYF. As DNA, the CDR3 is TGTGCCAGCAGGCGCAAAACGAACTACGAGCAGTACTTC.

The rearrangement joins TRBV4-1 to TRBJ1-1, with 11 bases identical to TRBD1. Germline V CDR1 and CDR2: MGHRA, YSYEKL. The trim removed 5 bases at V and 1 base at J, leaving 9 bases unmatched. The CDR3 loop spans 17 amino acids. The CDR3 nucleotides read TGCGCCAGCAGCAAGAGGACAGGGGGCGCCCGGAACACTGAAGCTTTCTTT. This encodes CASSKRTGGARNTEAFF.

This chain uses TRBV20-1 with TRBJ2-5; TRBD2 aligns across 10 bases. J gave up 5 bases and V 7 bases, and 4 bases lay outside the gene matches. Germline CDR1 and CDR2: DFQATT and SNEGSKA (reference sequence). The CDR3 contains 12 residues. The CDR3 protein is CSVLAGGETQYF. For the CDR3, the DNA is TGCAGTGTCTTAGCGGGGGGCGAGACCCAGTACTTC.

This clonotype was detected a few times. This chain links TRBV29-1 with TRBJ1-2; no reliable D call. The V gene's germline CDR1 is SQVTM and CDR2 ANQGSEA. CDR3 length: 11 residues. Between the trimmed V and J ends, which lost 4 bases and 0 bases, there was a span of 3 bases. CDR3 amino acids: CSVAANYGYTF. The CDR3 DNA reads TGCAGCGTTGCTGCTAACTATGGCTACACCTTC. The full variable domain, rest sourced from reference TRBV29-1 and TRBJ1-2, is SAVISQKPSRDICQRGTSLTIQCQVDSQVTMMFWYRQQPGQSLTLIATANQGSEATYESGFVIDKFPISRPNLTFSTLTVSNMSPEDSSIYLCSVAANYGYTFGSGTRLTVV.

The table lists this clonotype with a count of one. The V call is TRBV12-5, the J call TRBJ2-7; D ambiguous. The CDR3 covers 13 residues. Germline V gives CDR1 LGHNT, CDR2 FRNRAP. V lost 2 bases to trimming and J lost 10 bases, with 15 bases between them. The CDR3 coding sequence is TGTGCTAGTGGTTTGATCGTCCCTTTGGGACAGTACTTC. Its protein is CASGLIVPLGQYF.

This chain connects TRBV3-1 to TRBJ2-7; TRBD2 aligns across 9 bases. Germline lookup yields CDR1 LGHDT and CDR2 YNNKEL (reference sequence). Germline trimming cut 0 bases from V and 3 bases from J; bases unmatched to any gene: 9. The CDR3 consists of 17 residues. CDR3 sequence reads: CASSQDGAGGHLYEQYF. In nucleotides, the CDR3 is TGTGCCAGCAGCCAAGATGGAGCGGGGGGCCACCTCTACGAGCAGTACTTC.

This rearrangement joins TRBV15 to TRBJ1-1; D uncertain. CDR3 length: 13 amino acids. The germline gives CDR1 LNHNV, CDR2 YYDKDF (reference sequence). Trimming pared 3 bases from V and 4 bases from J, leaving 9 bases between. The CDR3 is CATSRTGPTEAFF. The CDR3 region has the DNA TGTGCCACCAGCAGGACCGGCCCCACTGAAGCTTTCTTT. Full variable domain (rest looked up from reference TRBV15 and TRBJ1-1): DAMVIQNPRYQVTQFGKPVTLSCSQTLNHNVMYWYQQKSSQAPKLLFHYYDKDFNNEADTPDNFQSRRPNTSFCFLDIRSPGLGDTAMYLCATSRTGPTEAFFGQGTRLTVV.

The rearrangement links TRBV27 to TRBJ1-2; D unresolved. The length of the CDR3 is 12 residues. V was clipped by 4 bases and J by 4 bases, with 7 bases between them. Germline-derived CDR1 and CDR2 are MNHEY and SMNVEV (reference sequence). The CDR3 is CASSSRGYGYTF. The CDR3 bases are TGTGCCAGCAGTTCCCGGGGCTATGGCTACACCTTC.

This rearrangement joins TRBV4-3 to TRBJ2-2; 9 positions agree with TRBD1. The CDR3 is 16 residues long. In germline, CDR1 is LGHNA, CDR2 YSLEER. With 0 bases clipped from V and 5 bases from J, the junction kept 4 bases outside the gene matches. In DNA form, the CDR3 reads TGCGCCAGCAGCCAAGATAGGGACAGGGCGACCGGGGAGCTGTTTTTT. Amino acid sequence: CASSQDRDRATGELFF.

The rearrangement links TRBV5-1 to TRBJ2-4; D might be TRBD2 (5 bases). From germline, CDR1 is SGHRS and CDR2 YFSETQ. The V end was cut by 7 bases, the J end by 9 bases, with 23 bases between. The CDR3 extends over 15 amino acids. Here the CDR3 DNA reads TGCGCCAGCTTCCCTTTGGAGGACCGCAACAGCATTCAGTACTTC. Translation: CASFPLEDRNSIQYF.

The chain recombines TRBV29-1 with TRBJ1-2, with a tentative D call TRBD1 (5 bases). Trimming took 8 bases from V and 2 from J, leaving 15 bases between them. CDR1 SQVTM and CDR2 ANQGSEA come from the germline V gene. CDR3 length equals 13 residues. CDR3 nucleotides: TGCAGCACTGAGGTACAGGCGAACTATGGCTACACCTTC. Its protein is CSTEVQANYGYTF.

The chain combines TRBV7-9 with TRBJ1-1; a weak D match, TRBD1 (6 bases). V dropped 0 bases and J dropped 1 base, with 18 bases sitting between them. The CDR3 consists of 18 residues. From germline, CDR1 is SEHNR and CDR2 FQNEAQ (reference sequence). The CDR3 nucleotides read TGTGCCAGCAGCTTAGCGGTTTACAGGGCTTCCAGGAACACTGAAGCTTTCTTT. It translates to CASSLAVYRASRNTEAFF. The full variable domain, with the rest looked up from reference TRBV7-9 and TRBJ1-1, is DTGVSQNPRHKITKRGQNVTFRCDPISEHNRLYWYRQTLGQGPEFLTYFQNEAQLEKSRLLSDRFSAERPKGSFSTLEIQRTEQGDSAMYLCASSLAVYRASRNTEAFFGQGTRLTVV.

CDR3 amino acids: CASSDYRGSGELFF. CDR3 in DNA: TGTGCCAGTAGTGACTACAGGGGTTCCGGGGAGCTGTTTTTT. The rearrangement uses TRBV19 and TRBJ2-2; 7 bases map to TRBD1. Trimming removed 5 bases from V and 6 bases from J; junction bases left unmatched: 6. The CDR3 spans 14 residues. The germline V gene has CDR1 LNHDA and CDR2 SQIVND (reference sequence).

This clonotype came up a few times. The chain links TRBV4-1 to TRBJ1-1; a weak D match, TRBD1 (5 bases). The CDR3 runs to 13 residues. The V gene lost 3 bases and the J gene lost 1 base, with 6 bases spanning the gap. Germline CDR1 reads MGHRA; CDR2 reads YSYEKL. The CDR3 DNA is TGCGCCAGCAGCCAGACAGCGAACACTGAAGCTTTCTTT. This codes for CASSQTANTEAFF.

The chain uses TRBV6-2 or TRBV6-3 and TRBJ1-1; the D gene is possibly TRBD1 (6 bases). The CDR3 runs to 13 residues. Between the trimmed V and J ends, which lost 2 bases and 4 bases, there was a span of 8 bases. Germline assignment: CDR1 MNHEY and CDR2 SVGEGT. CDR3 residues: CASSYRGPTEAFF. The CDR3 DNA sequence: TGTGCCAGCAGTTACCGGGGGCCCACTGAAGCTTTCTTT.